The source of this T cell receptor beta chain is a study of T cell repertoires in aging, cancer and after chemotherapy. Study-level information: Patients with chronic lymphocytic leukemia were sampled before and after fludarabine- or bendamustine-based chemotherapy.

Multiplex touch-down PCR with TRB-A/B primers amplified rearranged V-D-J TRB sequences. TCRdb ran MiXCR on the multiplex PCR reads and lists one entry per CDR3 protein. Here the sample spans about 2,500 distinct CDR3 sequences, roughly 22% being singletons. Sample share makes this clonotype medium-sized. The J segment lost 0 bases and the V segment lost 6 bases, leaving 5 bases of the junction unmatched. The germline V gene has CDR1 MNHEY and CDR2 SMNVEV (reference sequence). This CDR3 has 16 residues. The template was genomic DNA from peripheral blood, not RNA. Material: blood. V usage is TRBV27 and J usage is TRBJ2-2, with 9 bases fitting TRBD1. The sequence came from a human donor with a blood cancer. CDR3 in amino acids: CASRRTGVANTGELFF. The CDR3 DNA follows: TGTGCCAGCAGACGGACAGGGGTCGCGAACACCGGGGAGCTGTTTTTT.